This T cell receptor beta chain was captured by sequencing in a study of shared clonotypes between healthy human individuals. For the study at large: A donor's plate count was three for CD4 naive and three for CD4 memory; CD8 naive had two and CD8 memory one.

This CDR3 has 13 amino acids. Germline lookup yields CDR1 MNHEY and CDR2 SMNVEV (reference sequence). V lost 0 bases, J lost 5 bases, and 7 bases lay in between. The study's findings and limits: A limitation of the genetic and exposure-history diversity represented arose from few donors. Clonotype sharing across a few donors was observed for about 4.8% of naive CD4 clonotypes.

Only in-frame clones appear in the TCRdb table, and some are missing; sequencing was by immunoSEQ multiplex PCR. The sample lists some 200,000 clones; just under 95% were seen once. On this clone: What it binds is unknown.

The authors divided CD4+ cells into CD45RA+ naive and CD45RA-negative memory subsets. Sequencing input: naive CD4+ T cells sorted from blood. The sample's subset: CD45RA+ positively selected. The chain combines TRBV27 with TRBJ1-1; D gene unclear. This sequence was found in a woman aged 25 to 45 in good health. The CDR3 spells CASSLSRGTEAFF. CDR3 sequence (DNA): TGTGCCAGCAGTTTATCCCGGGGAACTGAAGCTTTCTTT.